This TCR beta chain stems from a study of molecular identifiers for immune sequencing clone quantification. TCRdb re-derived calls from the PCR reads in MiXCR, one entry per CDR3 protein. The repertoire holds hundreds of thousands of distinct CDR3 sequences, with about 25% as singletons. Germline CDR1 DFQATT, CDR2 SNEGSKA (reference sequence). V dropped 0 bases and J dropped 0 bases, with 9 bases sitting between them. The CDR3 totals 14 residues. Every naive CD8 library was made from between roughly 18,000 and 1,100,000 sorted cells with 10%, 30% or 50% RNA. This clonotype has ten or more counts. This receptor was obtained from a human donor in good health. Some libraries in this study had Jurkat cell RNA spiked in. The chain combines TRBV20-1 with TRBJ2-7; tentative D call: TRBD1 (6 bases). What was sequenced was naive CD8+ T cells from blood, with Jurkat cell RNA spiked in. Subset in this sample: FACS-sorted CD8+CD4-CCR7+CD45RA+ naive T cells. In DNA form, the CDR3 reads TGCAGTGCTAGAGATCCAGGGGTCTCCTACGAGCAGTACTTC. This codes for CSARDPGVSYEQYF.